One sample yielded the 8 T cell receptor beta chains listed below, sequenced in a study of T-cell memory formation after mild COVID-19. MiXCR was run by TCRdb on the 5' RACE reads, yielding one entry per CDR3 protein. In the table there are about 250,000 distinct CDR3 sequences, more than 15% of which are singletons. Sequencing used PBMCs or a T cell subset sorted from them (not recorded which). All receptors come from a man aged 18 to 35 who had mild COVID-19 (a few samples of this study predate the infection). Cell type and time point are not known.

The rearrangement links TRBV5-5 to TRBJ2-1; D is tentatively TRBD1 or TRBD2 (5 bases each). The germline V gene has CDR1 SGHKS and CDR2 YYEKEE (reference sequence). CDR3 length: 16 amino acids. V was pared by 1 base and J by 4 bases, with 15 bases between. CDR3 sequence (DNA): TGTGCCAGCAGCTTGCCGTACGGGACGGCATACAATGAGCAGTTCTTC. It codes for CASSLPYGTAYNEQFF.

This clonotype was seen only a few times. The chain recombines TRBV25-1 with TRBJ2-7; D is unresolved. With 3 bases removed from V and 8 bases from J, the gap between germline ends came to 11 bases. CDR3 size: 12 residues. CDR1 and CDR2 from the germline V gene are MGHDK and SYGVNS. CDR3 nucleotide sequence: TGTGCCAGCAGTGATTTTGAAGTAAAGCAGTACTTC. This translates into CASSDFEVKQYF.

The rearrangement joins TRBV4-1 to TRBJ1-1, with D perhaps matching TRBD1 (5 bases). V lost 3 bases, J lost 5 bases, and 13 bases lay in between. The germline V gene encodes CDR1 MGHRA and CDR2 YSYEKL. The CDR3 has 14 amino acids. CDR3 loop: CASSQPGTRTEAFF. The CDR3 DNA reads TGCGCCAGCAGCCAGCCCGGGACTCGGACTGAAGCTTTCTTT.

This chain connects TRBV4-3 to TRBJ1-1; D gene ambiguous. Germline CDR1 reads LGHNA; CDR2 reads YSLEER. Trimming shortened V by 4 bases and J by 1 base, and 13 bases separated the two germline ends. The CDR3 totals 15 residues. CDR3 in amino acids: CASSPEPFWNTEAFF. The CDR3 region has the DNA TGCGCCAGCAGCCCAGAGCCGTTTTGGAACACTGAAGCTTTCTTT.

The J gene is TRBJ2-1, the V gene TRBV11-2; no firm D call. V lost 5 bases, J lost 3 bases, and 14 bases lay in between. The length of the CDR3 is 15 residues. CDR1 and CDR2 (germline): SGHAT, FQNNGV. The CDR3 protein is CASSAEAPRYNEQFF. The CDR3, as DNA: TGTGCCAGCAGCGCTGAGGCCCCCCGCTACAATGAGCAGTTCTTC.

The V gene is TRBV5-1, the J gene TRBJ2-2, with a tentative D call TRBD2 (5 bases). This CDR3 region has 15 residues. V was pared by 1 base and J by 3 bases, with 10 bases between. The V gene's germline CDR1 is SGHRS and CDR2 YFSETQ. The CDR3 bases are TGCGCCAGCAGCTTGACCTTGCGGGACACCGGGGAGCTGTTTTTT. Translating gives CASSLTLRDTGELFF.

This clonotype was detected a few times. V is TRBV18 and J is TRBJ2-1; perhaps TRBD2 as D (6 bases). Trimming removed 5 bases from V and 3 bases from J, with 17 bases in between. The CDR3 sequence is 16 residues long. The V gene's germline CDR1 is KGHSH and CDR2 LQKENI. The CDR3 here is CASSAGAGKFYNEQFF. Here the CDR3 DNA reads TGTGCCAGCTCAGCCGGGGCGGGGAAATTCTACAATGAGCAGTTCTTC.

This sequence joins TRBV14 and TRBJ2-1, with D possibly TRBD2 on 5 matching bases. This CDR3 contains 14 residues. V was shortened by 3 bases and J by 9 bases, with 15 bases between the two germline ends. Germline loops: CDR1 SGHDN, CDR2 FVKESK. CDR3 in amino acids: CASSQITGDREQFF. For the CDR3, the DNA is TGTGCCAGCAGCCAGATAACCGGGGATCGTGAGCAGTTCTTC.